What follows are 31 T cell receptor beta chains derived from one specimen sequenced in a study of cytomegalovirus exposure and HLA in healthy donors. Vbeta (60) and Jbeta (13) primers were used in the PCR. Libraries were prepared by immunoSEQ multiplex PCR; TCRdb keeps only in-frame clonotypes and omits some of them. The sample lists about 130,000 clones; around four fifths were seen once. The sample comprised PBMCs. The origin of the receptors is a man younger than 45 in good health and CMV-seropositive.

V gene TRBV30 combines with J gene TRBJ2-2; perhaps TRBD2 as D (5 bases). The germline V gene has CDR1 GTSNPN and CDR2 SVGIG (reference sequence). The CDR3 is 14 residues long. Trimming shortened V by 3 bases and J by 5 bases, and 13 bases separated the two germline ends. The DNA for the CDR3 is TGTGCCTGGAGCGTCGGACTGGAAACCGGGGAGCTGTTTTTT. It translates to CAWSVGLETGELFF.

CDR3 protein: CASSLQEGEAFF. In DNA, the CDR3 is TGTGCCAGCAGCTTACAGGAGGGTGAAGCTTTCTTT. The chain joins TRBV11-2 to TRBJ1-1, with D uncertain. CDR1 and CDR2 from the germline V gene are SGHAT and FQNNGV. CDR3 size: 12 residues. V lost 2 bases to trimming and J lost 7 bases, with 8 bases between them.

The genes are TRBV2 and TRBJ1-1; D might be TRBD1 (6 bases). CDR3 length: 13 residues. Germline-derived CDR1 and CDR2 are SNHLY and FYNNEI. V lost 6 bases and J lost 5, with 13 bases in between. CDR3 loop: CASSGITGTEAFF. In DNA form, the CDR3 reads TGTGCCAGCAGCGGTATAACAGGGACTGAAGCTTTCTTT.

The genes are TRBV4-3 and TRBJ2-7; D might be TRBD2 (6 bases). The V end lost 1 base, the J end lost 3 bases, and 10 bases lay between the germline ends. Per the germline V gene, CDR1 is LGHNA and CDR2 is YSLEER. The CDR3 runs 14 residues. The CDR3 loop is CASSQAHGGYEQYF. CDR3 DNA: TGCGCCAGCAGCCAAGCCCACGGGGGCTACGAGCAGTACTTC.

This clone was counted once. Other DNA sequences within the sample encode an identical CDR3. V and J are TRBV9 and TRBJ2-3; no reliable D call. V gave up 0 bases and J gave up 3 bases, with 2 bases separating them. Per germline, CDR1 SGDLS and CDR2 YYNGEE. The CDR3 is 12 residues long. The CDR3 sequence: CASSVATDTQYF. The CDR3 bases are TGTGCCAGCAGCGTAGCTACAGATACGCAGTATTTT.

This sequence joins TRBV4-1 and TRBJ1-2, with 9 bases that match TRBD1. Germline CDR1 and CDR2: MGHRA and YSYEKL. CDR3 size: 15 residues. V was clipped by 2 bases and J by 4 bases; unmatched bases: 5. The CDR3 nucleotides read TGCGCCAGCAGCCAACCGGGACAGGGCAGCTATGGCTACACCTTC. Translation: CASSQPGQGSYGYTF.

This clone was counted between two and nine times. The genes are TRBV7-6 and TRBJ2-3; the match to TRBD2 covers 9 bases. From germline, CDR1 is SGHVS and CDR2 FNYEAQ. V shed 5 bases and J 1 base; nucleotides not matched to a gene: 4. The CDR3 loop spans 15 amino acids. As DNA, the CDR3 is TGTGCCAGCAGCCTGACTAGCGGACGCACAGATACGCAGTATTTT. Amino acids: CASSLTSGRTDTQYF.

The genes are TRBV6-5 and TRBJ2-2; a weak D match, TRBD1 (6 bases). The CDR3 runs 14 residues. Trimming shortened V by 2 bases and J by 4 bases, and 8 bases separated the two germline ends. Looked up from germline, CDR1 is MNHEY and CDR2 is SVGAGI. The CDR3 DNA is TGTGCCAGCAGTTACGGGACATTCACCGGGGAGCTGTTTTTT. It is translated as CASSYGTFTGELFF.

On this clone itself: One end of the junction fails to match germline, which may point to a read error. The chain joins TRBV7-2 to TRBJ2-1, with unresolved D. CDR3 length equals 14 residues. CDR1 and CDR2 (germline): SGHTA, FQGNSA. The CDR3 spells CASSLISSSNEQFF. Written as DNA, the CDR3 is TGTGCCAGCAGCTTAATATCGTCCTCCAATGAGCAGTTCTTC.

The rearrangement links TRBV9 to TRBJ1-3, with D possibly TRBD1 on 6 matching bases. The germline gives CDR1 SGDLS, CDR2 YYNGEE. The V and J ends lost 3 bases and 0 bases respectively, with 16 bases between them. This CDR3 has 17 amino acids. CDR3 residues: CASSAGSGVGSGNTIYF. The CDR3, as DNA: TGTGCCAGCAGCGCCGGATCAGGGGTCGGCTCTGGAAACACCATATATTTT.

The chain uses TRBV15 and TRBJ2-5; 7 bases are a match to TRBD2. The germline gives CDR1 LNHNV, CDR2 YYDKDF (reference sequence). The trim removed 5 bases at V and 1 base at J, leaving 10 bases unmatched. CDR3 size: 16 residues. CDR3 coding DNA: TGTGCCACCAGCCCTGCGGCTAGCGGTTTCCAAGAGACCCAGTACTTC. It specifies CATSPAASGFQETQYF.

The CDR3 here is CASSLVRGEQYF. As DNA, the CDR3 is TGTGCCAGCAGCTTAGTTCGGGGCGAGCAGTACTTC. V gene TRBV5-6 combines with J gene TRBJ2-7, with a tentative D call TRBD2 (5 bases). Germline V gene data show CDR1 as SGHDT and CDR2 as YYEEEE. The CDR3 is 12 residues long. V lost 2 bases and J lost 6, with 9 bases in between.

The rearrangement uses TRBV4-3 and TRBJ2-7; D is possibly TRBD1 (5 bases). V was pared by 0 bases and J by 1 base, with 10 bases between. CDR3 size: 15 residues. The germline V gene has CDR1 LGHNA and CDR2 YSLEER. For the CDR3, the DNA is TGCGCCAGCAGCCAAGATGACAGCCTTTCCTACGAGCAGTACTTC. Residues: CASSQDDSLSYEQYF.

The J gene is TRBJ2-7, the V gene TRBV30; the D gene is possibly TRBD2 (5 bases). The germline V gene has CDR1 GTSNPN and CDR2 SVGIG (reference sequence). Trimming stripped 3 bases from V and 7 bases from J, with 19 bases between. The CDR3 is 14 amino acids. CDR3 coding DNA: TGTGCCTGGAGCCCCGGGCTCGAATCGGGGGAGCAGTACTTC. Amino acids: CAWSPGLESGEQYF.

The V gene is TRBV4-3, the J gene TRBJ2-7; 7 bases map to TRBD2. V shed 3 bases and J 4 bases; nucleotides not matched to a gene: 9. Germline values: CDR1 LGHNA, CDR2 YSLEER. The CDR3 length is 15 residues. Here the CDR3 reads CASSQVGPGGYEQYF. In DNA, the CDR3 is TGCGCCAGCAGCCAGGTGGGACCGGGGGGTTACGAGCAGTACTTC.

This clone appeared a few times. This chain uses TRBV6-1 with TRBJ1-5; 7 nucleotides match TRBD1. Germline values: CDR1 MNHNS, CDR2 SASEGT. The CDR3 runs to 13 residues. V was pared by 6 bases and J by 4 bases, with 3 bases of the junction left unmatched. The CDR3 coding sequence is TGTGCCAGCAGCGGGACAGAAAATCAGCCCCAGCATTTT. Encoded protein: CASSGTENQPQHF.

The rearrangement joins TRBV7-9 to TRBJ2-1; D remains unclear. The ends were cut back, 0 bases at V and 2 bases at J, with 8 bases in the middle. This CDR3 is built from 15 residues. CDR1 SEHNR and CDR2 FQNEAQ come from the germline V gene (reference sequence). In DNA, the CDR3 is TGTGCCAGCAGCTTAGCGGCAGGAACCTACAATGAGCAGTTCTTC. Translating gives CASSLAAGTYNEQFF.

This chain connects TRBV7-9 to TRBJ2-1; D possibly corresponds to TRBD2 (6 bases). Germline V gene data show CDR1 as SEHNR and CDR2 as FQNEAQ (reference sequence). This CDR3 is 11 amino acids long. Trimming removed 5 bases at V and 8 bases at J, with 7 bases between. CDR3 DNA sequence: TGTGCCAGCAGCCCGGGGGATGAGCAGTTCTTC. Protein sequence: CASSPGDEQFF. Filled out from reference TRBV7-9 and TRBJ2-1, the complete variable domain reads DTGVSQNPRHKITKRGQNVTFRCDPISEHNRLYWYRQTLGQGPEFLTYFQNEAQLEKSRLLSDRFSAERPKGSFSTLEIQRTEQGDSAMYLCASSPGDEQFFGPGTRLTVL.

The genes are TRBV18 and TRBJ2-7; a weak D match, TRBD2 (7 bases). Germline assignment: CDR1 KGHSH and CDR2 LQKENI. Trimming pared 3 bases from V and 0 bases from J, leaving 15 bases between. The CDR3 extends over 16 amino acids. The CDR3 DNA reads as TGTGCCAGCTCACCTTCGAGGGGGGGAAGCTCCTACGAGCAGTACTTC. This sequence encodes CASSPSRGGSSYEQYF.

V gene TRBV9 combines with J gene TRBJ2-1; 7 bases align to TRBD2. The CDR3 sequence is 16 residues long. Germline CDR1 SGDLS, CDR2 YYNGEE. V was clipped by 0 bases and J by 2 bases; unmatched bases: 5. The CDR3 reads CASSVDGRPTYNEQFF. CDR3 nucleotides: TGTGCCAGCAGCGTAGACGGGAGGCCAACCTACAATGAGCAGTTCTTC.

This clone came up once. The V gene is TRBV11-2, the J gene TRBJ1-3; tentatively, D is TRBD1 (6 bases). CDR1 SGHAT and CDR2 FQNNGV come from the germline V gene. The germline V and J ends were trimmed by 2 bases and 4 bases, with 12 bases remaining between them. This CDR3 contains 15 residues. CDR3 in DNA: TGTGCCAGCAGCTTAATTTCAGGGGTCGGAAACACCATATATTTT. Translation gives CASSLISGVGNTIYF.

This chain links TRBV13 with TRBJ1-2, with D perhaps TRBD1 (5 bases). Trimming left V 6 bases short and J 7 bases short, with 18 bases between. The CDR3 has 14 amino acids. Germline V lookup: CDR1 PRHDT, CDR2 FYEKMQ (reference sequence). CDR3 nucleotides: TGTGCCAGCAGGGTTGGCGGGGATGGGGGTGGCTACACCTTC. Translated: CASRVGGDGGGYTF.

This clone was seen only once. The chain employs TRBV10-1 and TRBJ2-1; TRBD1 aligns across 10 bases. CDR3 length equals 14 residues. Germline CDR1 reads WNHNN; CDR2 reads SYGVQD (reference sequence). After removal of 6 bases from V and 8 bases from J, the junction contained 7 bases not matched to a gene. CDR3 nucleotides: TGCGCCAGCAGCGTCCGGGACAGGGGTGATGAGCAGTTCTTC. Protein product: CASSVRDRGDEQFF.

The rearrangement links TRBV27 to TRBJ1-2; a possible D gene is TRBD1 (6 bases). Germline-derived CDR1 and CDR2 are MNHEY and SMNVEV (reference sequence). CDR3 size: 21 residues. V was pared by 8 bases and J by 0 bases, with 34 bases between. The CDR3 sequence is CASARVTSGEPTGNPNYGYTF. For the CDR3, the DNA is TGTGCCAGCGCTCGTGTTACCTCCGGAGAACCCACAGGGAACCCTAACTATGGCTACACCTTC.

The chain joins TRBV6-4 to TRBJ2-1, with D unresolved. The CDR3 is 14 residues long. CDR1 and CDR2 from the germline V gene are MRHNA and SNTAGT. V was shortened by 6 bases and J by 3 bases, with 12 bases between the two germline ends. The DNA for the CDR3 is TGTGCCAGCAGCCCCGAGGCTTACTACAATGAGCAGTTCTTC. Amino acids: CASSPEAYYNEQFF.

The gene calls are TRBV5-4 and TRBJ2-7, with a possible D match to TRBD1 (6 bases). This CDR3 contains 15 residues. Trimming took 1 base from V and 0 from J, leaving 11 bases between them. Germline assignment: CDR1 SGHNT and CDR2 YYREEE (reference sequence). The CDR3 sequence is CASSLKTGSSYEQYF. CDR3 nucleotides: TGTGCCAGCAGCTTGAAGACAGGTAGCTCCTACGAGCAGTACTTC.

The chain carries TRBV4-1 and TRBJ2-3; D is ambiguous. CDR3 length equals 13 residues. Trimming left V 4 bases short and J 6 bases short, with 11 bases between. Germline CDR1 and CDR2: MGHRA and YSYEKL. The chain's CDR3 is CASSRAPWDTQYF. CDR3 sequence (DNA): TGCGCCAGCAGCCGGGCTCCTTGGGATACGCAGTATTTT.

The rearrangement joins TRBV27 to TRBJ2-2; 7 bases are a match to TRBD2. This CDR3 contains 16 residues. Germline CDR1 is MNHEY and CDR2 is SMNVEV (reference sequence). V gave up 5 bases and J gave up 1 base; unmatched junction bases: 7. CDR3 bases: TGTGCCAGCAGTCCCCCGGGGGGTGGGAACACCGGGGAGCTGTTTTTT. Protein: CASSPPGGGNTGELFF.

The V and J genes are TRBV27 and TRBJ2-5; the match to TRBD1 covers 10 bases. Germline-derived CDR1 and CDR2 are MNHEY and SMNVEV (reference sequence). This CDR3 is 16 amino acids long. With V trimmed by 4 bases and J by 5 bases, 10 bases remained unmatched. The CDR3 nucleotides read TGTGCCAGCAGTTACAAAGGAGGGACAGGGGTGGAGACCCAGTACTTC. Residues: CASSYKGGTGVETQYF.

V usage is TRBV29-1 and J usage is TRBJ2-7; 7 positions agree with TRBD2. Trimming at V came to 1 base and at J to 6 bases, leaving 6 bases not matched to a gene. The CDR3 spans 13 residues. Germline V lookup: CDR1 SQVTM, CDR2 ANQGSEA. As DNA, the CDR3 is TGCAGCGTTGAAGGGGGGGGAGGGCCCGAGCAGTACTTC. It encodes CSVEGGGGPEQYF.

This clone has more than one count but fewer than ten. This sequence joins TRBV30 and TRBJ1-5, with D possibly matching TRBD1 (6 bases). Per the germline V gene, CDR1 is GTSNPN and CDR2 is SVGIG (reference sequence). The CDR3 loop spans 15 amino acids. V lost 4 bases and J lost 5, with 18 bases in between. CDR3 nucleotides: TGTGCCTGGACCCTGGCGGGGGCTGGCGATCAGCCCCAGCATTTT. Its translation is CAWTLAGAGDQPQHF.